This T cell receptor beta chain was captured by sequencing in a study of blood T cell repertoires in COVID-19. Study-level background: Sites in the United States, Italy and Spain provided acute and convalescent COVID-19 samples. In each case, the material was cDNA or gDNA derived from T cells, B-cell-depleted T cells, or PBMCs.

A Seattle source enrolled patients during active infection and followed them longitudinally. V dropped 0 bases and J dropped 4 bases, with 13 bases sitting between them. Germline loops: CDR1 SGDLS, CDR2 YYNGEE. The CDR3 is made up of 16 amino acids. Assay used: immunoSEQ multiplex PCR; TCRdb lists only in-frame clones, some missing. The sample shows about 170,000 clones, about 85% of them seen only once. The chain uses TRBV9 and TRBJ2-2, with D tentatively TRBD2 (6 bases). The clonotype originates from a woman between 70 and 85 years old with COVID-19, enrolled during active disease. Sequenced sample: peripheral blood. The CDR3 loop reads CASSVEMAGFTGELFF. The CDR3, as DNA: TGTGCCAGCAGCGTAGAGATGGCGGGGTTCACCGGGGAGCTGTTTTTT.